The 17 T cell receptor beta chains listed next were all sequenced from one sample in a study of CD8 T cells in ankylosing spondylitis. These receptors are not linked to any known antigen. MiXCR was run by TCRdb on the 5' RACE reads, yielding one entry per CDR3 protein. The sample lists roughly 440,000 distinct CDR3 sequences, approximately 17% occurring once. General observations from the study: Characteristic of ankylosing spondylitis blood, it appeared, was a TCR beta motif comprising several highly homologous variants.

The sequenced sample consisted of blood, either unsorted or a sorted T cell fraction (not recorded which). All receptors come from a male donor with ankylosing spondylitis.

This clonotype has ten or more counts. In nucleotides, the CDR3 is TGTGCCAGCAGTTTAGGGCAGGGAGCCCCCGAGGAGCTGTTTTTT. This encodes CASSLGQGAPEELFF. The J gene is TRBJ2-2, the V gene TRBV12-3 or TRBV12-4; D assignment may be TRBD1 or TRBD2 (5 bases each). The CDR3 totals 15 residues. Deletions cut 1 base from V and 10 bases from J, with 16 bases between.

The CDR3 DNA follows: TGTGCCAGCAGTTTATTGGGTAGCGGGGAAGCCAAAAACATTCAGTACTTC. Its translation is CASSLLGSGEAKNIQYF. This chain joins TRBV27 and TRBJ2-4; 8 positions match TRBD2. The CDR3 contains 17 residues. The trim removed 1 base at V and 0 bases at J, leaving 5 bases unmatched. Looked up from germline, CDR1 is MNHEY and CDR2 is SMNVEV (reference sequence).

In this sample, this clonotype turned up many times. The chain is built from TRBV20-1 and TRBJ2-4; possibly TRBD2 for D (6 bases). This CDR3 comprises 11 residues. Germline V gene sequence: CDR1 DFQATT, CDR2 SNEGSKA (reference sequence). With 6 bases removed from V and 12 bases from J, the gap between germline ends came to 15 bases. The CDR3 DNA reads TGCAGTGCCAGACAGTCCGGGGGTCAGTACTTC. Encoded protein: CSARQSGGQYF.

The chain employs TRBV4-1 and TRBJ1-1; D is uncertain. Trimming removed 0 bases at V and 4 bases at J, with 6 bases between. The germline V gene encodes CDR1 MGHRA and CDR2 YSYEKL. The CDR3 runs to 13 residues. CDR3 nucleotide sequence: TGCGCCAGCAGCCAAGATCAGATCACTGAAGCTTTCTTT. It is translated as CASSQDQITEAFF.

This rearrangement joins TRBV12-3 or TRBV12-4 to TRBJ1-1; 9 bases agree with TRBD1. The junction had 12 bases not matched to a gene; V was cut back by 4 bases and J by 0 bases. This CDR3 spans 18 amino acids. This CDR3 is CASSSTPGQGNMNTEAFF. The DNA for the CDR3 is TGTGCCAGCAGTTCCACACCGGGACAGGGCAACATGAACACTGAAGCTTTCTTT.

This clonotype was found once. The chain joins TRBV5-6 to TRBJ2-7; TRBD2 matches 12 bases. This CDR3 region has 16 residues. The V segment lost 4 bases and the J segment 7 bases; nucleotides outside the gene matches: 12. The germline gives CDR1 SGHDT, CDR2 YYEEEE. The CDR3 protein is CASSRMLAGGQEEQYF. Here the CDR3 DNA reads TGTGCCAGCAGCCGGATGCTAGCGGGGGGGCAGGAGGAGCAGTACTTC.

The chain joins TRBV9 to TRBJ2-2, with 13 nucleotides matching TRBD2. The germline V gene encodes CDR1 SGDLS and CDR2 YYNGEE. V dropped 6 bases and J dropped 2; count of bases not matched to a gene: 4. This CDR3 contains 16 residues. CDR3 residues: CASTKGLAGNTGELFF. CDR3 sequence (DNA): TGTGCCAGCACAAAGGGACTAGCGGGAAACACCGGGGAGCTGTTTTTT. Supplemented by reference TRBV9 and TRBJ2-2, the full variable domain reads DSGVTQTPKHLITATGQRVTLRCSPRSGDLSVYWYQQSLDQGLQFLIQYYNGEERAKGNILERFSAQQFPDLHSELNLSSLELGDSALYFCASTKGLAGNTGELFFGEGSRLTVL.

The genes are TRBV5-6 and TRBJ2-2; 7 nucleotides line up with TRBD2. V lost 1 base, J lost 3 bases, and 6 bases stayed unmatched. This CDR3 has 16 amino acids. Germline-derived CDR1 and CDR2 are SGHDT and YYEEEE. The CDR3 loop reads CASSLLSSGYTGELFF. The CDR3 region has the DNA TGTGCCAGCAGCTTGCTTTCTAGCGGATACACCGGGGAGCTGTTTTTT.

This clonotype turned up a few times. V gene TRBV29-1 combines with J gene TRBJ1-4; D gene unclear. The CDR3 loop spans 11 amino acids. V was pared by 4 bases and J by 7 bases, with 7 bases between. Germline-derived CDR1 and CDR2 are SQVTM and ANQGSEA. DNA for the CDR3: TGCAGCGTTGTCAACCGTGAAAAACTGTTTTTT. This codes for CSVVNREKLFF.

CDR3 amino acids: CASSSPLAGGPNEQFF. CDR3 sequence (DNA): TGTGCCAGCAGCTCCCCCCTAGCGGGAGGGCCGAATGAGCAGTTCTTC. V and J are TRBV7-3 and TRBJ2-1; 12 bases fit TRBD2. Trimming cost V 4 bases and J 7 bases; bases outside gene matches: 8. The germline gives CDR1 SGHTA, CDR2 FQGTGA. CDR3 length equals 16 residues.

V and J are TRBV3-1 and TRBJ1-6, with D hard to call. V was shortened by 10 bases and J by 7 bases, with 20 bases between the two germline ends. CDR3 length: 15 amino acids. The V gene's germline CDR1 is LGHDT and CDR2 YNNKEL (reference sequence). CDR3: CATQDGPWENSPLHF. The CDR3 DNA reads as TGTGCCACCCAAGATGGGCCTTGGGAGAATTCACCCCTCCACTTT. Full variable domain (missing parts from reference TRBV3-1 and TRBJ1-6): DTAVSQTPKYLVTQMGNDKSIKCEQNLGHDTMYWYKQDSKKFLKIMFSYNNKELIINETVPNRFSPKSPDKAHLNLHINSLELGDSAVYFCATQDGPWENSPLHFGNGTRLTVT.

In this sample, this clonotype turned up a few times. In nucleotides, the CDR3 is TGTGCCAGCAGTTCCATTGTTGGGGAACAAGAGACCCAGTACTTC. It yields the protein CASSSIVGEQETQYF. The chain combines TRBV7-8 with TRBJ2-5; the D is unclear. The CDR3 is made up of 15 amino acids. The germline V gene has CDR1 SGHVS and CDR2 FQNEAQ. Trimming removed 6 bases at V and 2 bases at J, with 16 bases between.

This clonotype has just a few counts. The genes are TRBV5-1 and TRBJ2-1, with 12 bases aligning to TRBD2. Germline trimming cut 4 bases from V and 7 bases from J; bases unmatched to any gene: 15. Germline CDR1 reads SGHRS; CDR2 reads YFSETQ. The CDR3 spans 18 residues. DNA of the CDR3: TGCGCCAGCAGCCAGAATCGGGGACTAGCGGGCTTGGGAAATGAGCAGTTCTTC. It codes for CASSQNRGLAGLGNEQFF.

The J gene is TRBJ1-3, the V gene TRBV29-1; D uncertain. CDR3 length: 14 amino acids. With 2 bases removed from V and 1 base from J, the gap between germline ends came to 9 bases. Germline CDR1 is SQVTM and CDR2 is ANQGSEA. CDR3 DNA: TGCAGCGTTGAACCCGTCGGATCTGGAAACACCATATATTTT. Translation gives CSVEPVGSGNTIYF.

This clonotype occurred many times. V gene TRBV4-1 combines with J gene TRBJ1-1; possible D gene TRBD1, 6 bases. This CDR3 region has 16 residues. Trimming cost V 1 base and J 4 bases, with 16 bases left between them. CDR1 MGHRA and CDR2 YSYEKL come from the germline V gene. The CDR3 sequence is CASSQVPGGRVTEAFF. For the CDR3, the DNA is TGCGCCAGCAGCCAAGTACCTGGGGGGCGAGTCACTGAAGCTTTCTTT.

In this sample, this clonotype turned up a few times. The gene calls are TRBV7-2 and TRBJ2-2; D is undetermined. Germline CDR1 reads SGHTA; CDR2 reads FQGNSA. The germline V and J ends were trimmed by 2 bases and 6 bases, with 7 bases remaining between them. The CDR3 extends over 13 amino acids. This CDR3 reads CASSLPYAGELFF. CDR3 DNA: TGTGCCAGCAGCTTACCGTATGCCGGGGAGCTGTTTTTT.

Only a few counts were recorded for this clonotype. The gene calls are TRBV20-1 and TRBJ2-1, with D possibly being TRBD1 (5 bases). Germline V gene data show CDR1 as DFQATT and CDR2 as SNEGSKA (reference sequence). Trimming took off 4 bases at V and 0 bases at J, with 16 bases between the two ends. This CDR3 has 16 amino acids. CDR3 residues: CSATSRVGFSYNEQFF. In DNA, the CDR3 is TGCAGTGCTACCTCCAGGGTAGGGTTCTCCTACAATGAGCAGTTCTTC.